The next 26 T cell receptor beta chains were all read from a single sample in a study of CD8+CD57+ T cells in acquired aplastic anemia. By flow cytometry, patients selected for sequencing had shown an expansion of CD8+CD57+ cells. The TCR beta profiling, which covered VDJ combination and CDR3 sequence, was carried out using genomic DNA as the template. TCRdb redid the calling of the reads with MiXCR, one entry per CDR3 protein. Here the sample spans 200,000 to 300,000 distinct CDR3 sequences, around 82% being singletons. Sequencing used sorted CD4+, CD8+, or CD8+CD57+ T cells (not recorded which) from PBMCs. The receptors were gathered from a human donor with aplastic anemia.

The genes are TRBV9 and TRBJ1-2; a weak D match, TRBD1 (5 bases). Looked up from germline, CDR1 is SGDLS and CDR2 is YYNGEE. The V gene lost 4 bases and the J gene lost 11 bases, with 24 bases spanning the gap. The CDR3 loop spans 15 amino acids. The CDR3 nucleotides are TGTGCCAGCAGCCCACCAGGTGGGAGCGGGGACCTGTACACCTTC. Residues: CASSPPGGSGDLYTF.

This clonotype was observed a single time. The CDR3 coding sequence is TGTGCCAGCAGCTCACGGGGAGGGGGCGTGGACCATGGCTACACCTTC. Encoded protein: CASSSRGGGVDHGYTF. The chain recombines TRBV7-8 with TRBJ1-2; 7 bases fit TRBD1. There are 16 residues in the CDR3. Germline CDR1 and CDR2: SGHVS and FQNEAQ. Trimming cost V 4 bases and J 6 bases; bases outside gene matches: 14.

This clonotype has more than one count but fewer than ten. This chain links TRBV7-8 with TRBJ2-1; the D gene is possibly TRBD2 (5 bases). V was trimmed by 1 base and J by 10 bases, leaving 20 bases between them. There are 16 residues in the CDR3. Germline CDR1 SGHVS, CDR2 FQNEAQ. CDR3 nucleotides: TGTGCCAGCAGCTTAGAAGGAGGCGGCGAGAGCCAGGAGCAGTTCTTC. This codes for CASSLEGGGESQEQFF. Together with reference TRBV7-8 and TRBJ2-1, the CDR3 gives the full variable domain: GAGVSQSPRYKVAKRGQDVALRCDPISGHVSLFWYQQALGQGPEFLTYFQNEAQLDKSGLPSDRFFAERPEGSVSTLKIQRTQQEDSAVYLCASSLEGGGESQEQFFGPGTRLTVL.

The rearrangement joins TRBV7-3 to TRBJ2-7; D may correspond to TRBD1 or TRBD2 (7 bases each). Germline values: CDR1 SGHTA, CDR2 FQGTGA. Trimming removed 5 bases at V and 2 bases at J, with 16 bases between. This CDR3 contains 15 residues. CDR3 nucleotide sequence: TGTGCCAGCAGCCCACAGGGGACTATCCCCTACGAGCAGTACGTC. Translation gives CASSPQGTIPYEQYV.

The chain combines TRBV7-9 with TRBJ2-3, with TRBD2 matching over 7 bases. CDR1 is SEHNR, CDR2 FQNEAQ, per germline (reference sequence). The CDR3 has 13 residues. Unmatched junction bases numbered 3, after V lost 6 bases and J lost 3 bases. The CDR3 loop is CASRYGRTDTQYF. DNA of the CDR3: TGTGCCAGCAGGTACGGGAGGACAGATACGCAGTATTTT. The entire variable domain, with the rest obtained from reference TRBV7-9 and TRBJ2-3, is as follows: DTGVSQNPRHKITKRGQNVTFRCDPISEHNRLYWYRQTLGQGPEFLTYFQNEAQLEKSRLLSDRFSAERPKGSFSTLEIQRTEQGDSAMYLCASRYGRTDTQYFGPGTRLTVL.

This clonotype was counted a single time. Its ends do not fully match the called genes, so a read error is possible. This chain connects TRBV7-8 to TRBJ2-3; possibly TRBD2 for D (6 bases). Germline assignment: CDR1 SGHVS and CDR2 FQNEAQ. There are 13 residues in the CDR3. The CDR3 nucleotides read TGTGCCAGCGGCGACGGGGGAGGAGCCGCGACGCATTTT. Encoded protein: CASGDGGGAATHF.

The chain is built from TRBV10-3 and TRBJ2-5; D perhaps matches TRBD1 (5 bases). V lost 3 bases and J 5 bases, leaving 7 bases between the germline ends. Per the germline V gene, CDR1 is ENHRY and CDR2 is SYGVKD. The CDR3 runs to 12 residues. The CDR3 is CAISESGETQYF. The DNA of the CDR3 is TGTGCCATCAGTGAATCAGGGGAGACCCAGTACTTC.

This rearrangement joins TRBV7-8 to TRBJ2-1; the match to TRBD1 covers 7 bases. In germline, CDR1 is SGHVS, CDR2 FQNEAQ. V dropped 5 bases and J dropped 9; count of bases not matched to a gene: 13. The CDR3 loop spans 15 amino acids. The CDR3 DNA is TGTGCCAGCAGCCCTTATCCAGACGGGACAGCTGAGCAGTTCTTC. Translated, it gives CASSPYPDGTAEQFF.

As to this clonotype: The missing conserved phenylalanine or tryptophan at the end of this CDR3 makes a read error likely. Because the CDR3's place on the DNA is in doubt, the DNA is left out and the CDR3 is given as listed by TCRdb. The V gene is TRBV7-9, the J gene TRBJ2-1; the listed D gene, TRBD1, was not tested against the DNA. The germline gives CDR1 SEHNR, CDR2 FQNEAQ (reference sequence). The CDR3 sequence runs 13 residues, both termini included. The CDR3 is CASSIAGGSYNVQ.

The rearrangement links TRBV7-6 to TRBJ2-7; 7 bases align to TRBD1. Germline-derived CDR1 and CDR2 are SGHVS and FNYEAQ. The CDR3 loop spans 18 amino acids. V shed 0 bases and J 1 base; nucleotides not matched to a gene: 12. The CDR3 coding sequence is TGTGCCAGCAGCTTAGCCCCAGACGGGACAGAGCTTTCCTACGAGCAGTACGTC. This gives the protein CASSLAPDGTELSYEQYV.

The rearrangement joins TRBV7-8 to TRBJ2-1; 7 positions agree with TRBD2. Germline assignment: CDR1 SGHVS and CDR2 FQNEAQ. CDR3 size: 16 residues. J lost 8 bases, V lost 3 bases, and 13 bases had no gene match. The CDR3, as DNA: TGTGCCAGCAGCTTGGCGGGAGCTCCCGATACGCATGAGCAGTTCTTC. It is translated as CASSLAGAPDTHEQFF.

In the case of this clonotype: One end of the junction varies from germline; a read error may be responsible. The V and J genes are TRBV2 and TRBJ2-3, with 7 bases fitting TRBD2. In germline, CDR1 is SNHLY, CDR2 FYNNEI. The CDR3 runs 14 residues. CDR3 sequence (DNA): TGTGCCAGCAGTGATGGGGGGGTTCCTGATAAGTTGTTTTTT. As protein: CASSDGGVPDKLFF. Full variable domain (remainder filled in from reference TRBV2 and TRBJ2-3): EPEVTQTPSHQVTQMGQEVILRCVPISNHLYFYWYRQILGQKVEFLVSFYNNEISEKSEIFDDQFSVERPDGSNFTLKIRSTKLEDSAMYFCASSDGGVPDKLFFGPGTRLTVL.

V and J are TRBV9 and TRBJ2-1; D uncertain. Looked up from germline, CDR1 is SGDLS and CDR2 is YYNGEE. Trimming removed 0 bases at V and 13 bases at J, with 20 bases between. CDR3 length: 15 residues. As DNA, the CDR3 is TGTGCCAGCAGCGTAGGGGTCGCGAGAAATCAGCCCCAGTTCTTC. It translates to CASSVGVARNQPQFF.

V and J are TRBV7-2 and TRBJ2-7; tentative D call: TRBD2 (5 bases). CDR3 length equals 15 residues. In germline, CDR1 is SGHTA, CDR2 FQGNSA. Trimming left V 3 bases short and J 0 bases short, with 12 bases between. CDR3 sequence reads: CASSFLAGDSYEQYF. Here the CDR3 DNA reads TGTGCCAGCAGCTTCCTGGCCGGGGACTCCTACGAGCAGTACTTC. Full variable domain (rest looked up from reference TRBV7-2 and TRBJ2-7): GAGVSQSPSNKVTEKGKDVELRCDPISGHTALYWYRQSLGQGLEFLIYFQGNSAPDKSGLPSDRFSAERTGGSVSTLTIQRTQQEDSAVYLCASSFLAGDSYEQYFGPGTRLTVT.

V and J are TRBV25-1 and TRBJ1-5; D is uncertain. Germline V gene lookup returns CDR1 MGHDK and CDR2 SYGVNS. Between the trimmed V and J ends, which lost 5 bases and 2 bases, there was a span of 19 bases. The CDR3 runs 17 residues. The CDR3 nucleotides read TGTGCCAGCAGTCCCACCCCTATCAGGAGATGCAATCAGCCCCAGCATTTT. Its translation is CASSPTPIRRCNQPQHF. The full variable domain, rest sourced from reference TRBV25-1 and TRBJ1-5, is EADIYQTPRYLVIGTGKKITLECSQTMGHDKMYWYQQDPGMELHLIHYSYGVNSTEKGDLSSESTVSRIRTEHFPLTLESARPSHTSQYLCASSPTPIRRCNQPQHFGDGTRLSIL.

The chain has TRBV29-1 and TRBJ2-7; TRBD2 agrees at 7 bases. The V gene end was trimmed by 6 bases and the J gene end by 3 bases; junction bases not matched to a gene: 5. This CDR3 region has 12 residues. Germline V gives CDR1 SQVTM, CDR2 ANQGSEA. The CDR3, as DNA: TGCAGCGTAAGGCGGGGGAACTACGAGCAGTACTTC. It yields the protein CSVRRGNYEQYF.

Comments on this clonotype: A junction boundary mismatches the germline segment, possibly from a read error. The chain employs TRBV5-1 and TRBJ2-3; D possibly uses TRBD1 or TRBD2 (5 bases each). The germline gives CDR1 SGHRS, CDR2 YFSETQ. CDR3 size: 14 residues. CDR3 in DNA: TGTGCCAGCAGCCAGAGAGGGGAGCCCGATACGCAGTATTTT. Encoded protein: CASSQRGEPDTQYF.

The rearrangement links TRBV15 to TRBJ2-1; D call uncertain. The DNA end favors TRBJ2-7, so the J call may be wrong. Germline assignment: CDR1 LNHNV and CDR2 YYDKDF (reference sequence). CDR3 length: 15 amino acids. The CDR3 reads CATSRAAGLDNEQYF. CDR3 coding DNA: TGTGCCACCAGCAGAGCTGCCGGCCTCGACAACGAGCAGTACTTC.

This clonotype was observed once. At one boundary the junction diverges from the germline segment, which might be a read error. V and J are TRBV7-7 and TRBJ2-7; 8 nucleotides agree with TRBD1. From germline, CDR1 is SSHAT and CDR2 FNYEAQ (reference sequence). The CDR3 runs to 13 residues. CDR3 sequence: CASSRDDRGEQYF. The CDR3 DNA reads TGTGCTAGCAGCAGAGACGACAGGGGCGAGCAGTACTTC.

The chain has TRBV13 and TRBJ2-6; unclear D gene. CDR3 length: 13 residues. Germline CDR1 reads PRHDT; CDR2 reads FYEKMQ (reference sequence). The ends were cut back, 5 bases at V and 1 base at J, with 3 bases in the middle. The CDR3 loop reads CASSHSGANVLTF. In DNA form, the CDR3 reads TGTGCCAGCAGCCATTCTGGGGCCAACGTCCTGACTTTC. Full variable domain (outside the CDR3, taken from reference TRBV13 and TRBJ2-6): AAGVIQSPRHLIKEKRETATLKCYPIPRHDTVYWYQQGPGQDPQFLISFYEKMQSDKGSIPDRFSAQQFSDYHSELNMSSLELGDSALYFCASSHSGANVLTFGAGSRLTVL.

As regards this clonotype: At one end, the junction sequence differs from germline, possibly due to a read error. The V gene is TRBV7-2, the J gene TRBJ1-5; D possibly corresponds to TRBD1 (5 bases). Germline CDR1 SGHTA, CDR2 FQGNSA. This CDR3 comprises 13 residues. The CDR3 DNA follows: TGTGCCAGCAGCCAAGGCCGAGCAGGGCGCCAGCCCTTT. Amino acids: CASSQGRAGRQPF.

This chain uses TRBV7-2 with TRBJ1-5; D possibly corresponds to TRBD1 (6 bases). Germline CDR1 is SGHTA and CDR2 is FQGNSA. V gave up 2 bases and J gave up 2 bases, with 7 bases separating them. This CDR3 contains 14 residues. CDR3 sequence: CASSLRTGNQPQHF. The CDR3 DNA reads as TGTGCCAGCAGCTTAAGGACAGGCAATCAGCCCCAGCATTTT.

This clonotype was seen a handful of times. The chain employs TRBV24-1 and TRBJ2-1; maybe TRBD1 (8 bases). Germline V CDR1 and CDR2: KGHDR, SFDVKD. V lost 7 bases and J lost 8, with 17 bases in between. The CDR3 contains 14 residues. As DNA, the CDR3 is TGTGCCACCAGCGAACGACAGGGGAGGGATGAGCAGTTCTTC. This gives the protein CATSERQGRDEQFF.

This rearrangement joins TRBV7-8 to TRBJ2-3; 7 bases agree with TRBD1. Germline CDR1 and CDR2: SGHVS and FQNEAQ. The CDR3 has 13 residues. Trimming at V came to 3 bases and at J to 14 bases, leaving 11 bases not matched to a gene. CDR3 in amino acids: CASSFQGDGTAYF. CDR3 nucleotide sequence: TGTGCCAGCAGCTTTCAGGGCGACGGGACAGCGTATTTT.

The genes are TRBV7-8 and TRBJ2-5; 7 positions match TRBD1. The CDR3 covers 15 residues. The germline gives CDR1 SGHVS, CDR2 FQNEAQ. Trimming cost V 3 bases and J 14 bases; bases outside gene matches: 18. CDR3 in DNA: TGTGCCAGCAGCTTTCATCCAGACGGGACAGCCCTTCACTACTTC. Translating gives CASSFHPDGTALHYF.

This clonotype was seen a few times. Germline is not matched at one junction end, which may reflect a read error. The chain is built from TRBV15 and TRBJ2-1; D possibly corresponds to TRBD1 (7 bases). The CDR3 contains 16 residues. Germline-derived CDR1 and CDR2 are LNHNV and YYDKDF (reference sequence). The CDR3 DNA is TGTGCCACCAGCAGAGAAAGGCAGGGGGGCACAGATACGCAGTTTTTT. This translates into CATSRERQGGTDTQFF.